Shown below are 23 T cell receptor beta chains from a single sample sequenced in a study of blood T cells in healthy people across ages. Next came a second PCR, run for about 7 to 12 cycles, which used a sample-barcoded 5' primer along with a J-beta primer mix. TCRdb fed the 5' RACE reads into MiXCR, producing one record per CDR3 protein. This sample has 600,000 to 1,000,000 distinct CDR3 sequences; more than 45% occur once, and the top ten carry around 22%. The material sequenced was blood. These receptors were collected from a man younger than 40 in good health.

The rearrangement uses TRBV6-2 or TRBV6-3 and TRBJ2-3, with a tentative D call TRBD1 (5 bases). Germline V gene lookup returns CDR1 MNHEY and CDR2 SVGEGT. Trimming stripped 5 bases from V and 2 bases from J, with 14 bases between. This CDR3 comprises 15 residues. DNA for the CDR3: TGTGCCAGCAGTGGGAACCTAGGGGTCACAGATACGCAGTATTTT. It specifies CASSGNLGVTDTQYF.

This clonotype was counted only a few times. In DNA form, the CDR3 reads TGTGCCAGCAGCCGAGGGGGTAGCGGGGCAACCTCCTACGAGCAGTACTTC. It translates to CASSRGGSGATSYEQYF. V and J are TRBV3-1 and TRBJ2-7; 8 bases map to TRBD2. The CDR3 totals 17 residues. Germline CDR1 is LGHDT and CDR2 is YNNKEL (reference sequence). V lost 4 bases to trimming and J lost 0 bases; unmatched junction nucleotides: 11.

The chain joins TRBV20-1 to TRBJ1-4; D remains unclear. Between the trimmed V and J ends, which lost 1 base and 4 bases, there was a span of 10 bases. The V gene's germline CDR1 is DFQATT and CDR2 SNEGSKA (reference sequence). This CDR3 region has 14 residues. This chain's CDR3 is CSARGAGSNEKLFF. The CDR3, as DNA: TGCAGTGCTAGAGGAGCGGGGAGTAATGAAAAACTGTTTTTT.

The CDR3 nucleotides read TGTGCCAGCAGGGTAGACAGGGAAGATGGCTACACCTTC. Translating gives CASRVDREDGYTF. The chain joins TRBV27 to TRBJ1-2; 7 positions match TRBD1. V lost 6 bases, J lost 6 bases, and 7 bases stayed unmatched. The germline CDR1 and CDR2 sequences are MNHEY and SMNVEV (reference sequence). This CDR3 spans 13 amino acids.

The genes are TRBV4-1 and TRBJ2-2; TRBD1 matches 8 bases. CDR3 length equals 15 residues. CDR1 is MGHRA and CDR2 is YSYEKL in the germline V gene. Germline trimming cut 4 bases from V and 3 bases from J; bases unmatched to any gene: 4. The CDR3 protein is CASSRQTGDTGELFF. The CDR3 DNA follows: TGCGCCAGCAGCCGACAGACAGGGGACACCGGGGAGCTGTTTTTT.

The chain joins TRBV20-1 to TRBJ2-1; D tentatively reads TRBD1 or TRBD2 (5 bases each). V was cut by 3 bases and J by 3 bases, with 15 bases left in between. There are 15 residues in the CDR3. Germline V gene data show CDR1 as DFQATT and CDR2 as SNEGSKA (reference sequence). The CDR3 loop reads CSARGPSPLYNEQFF. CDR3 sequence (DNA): TGCAGTGCTAGGGGGCCTAGCCCCCTCTACAATGAGCAGTTCTTC.

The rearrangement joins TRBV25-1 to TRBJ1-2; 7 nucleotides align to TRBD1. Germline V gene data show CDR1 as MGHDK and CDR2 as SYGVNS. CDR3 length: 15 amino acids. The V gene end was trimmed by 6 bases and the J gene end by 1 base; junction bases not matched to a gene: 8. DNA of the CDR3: TGTGCCAGCAGCGGACAGGACACACTTAACTATGGCTACACCTTC. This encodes CASSGQDTLNYGYTF.

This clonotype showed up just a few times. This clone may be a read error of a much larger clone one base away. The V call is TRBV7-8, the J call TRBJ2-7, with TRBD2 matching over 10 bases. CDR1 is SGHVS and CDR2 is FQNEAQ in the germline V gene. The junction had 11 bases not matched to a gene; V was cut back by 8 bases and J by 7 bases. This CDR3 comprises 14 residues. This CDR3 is CASGASGSMNEQYF. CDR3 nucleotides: TGTGCCAGCGGCGCTAGCGGGAGTATGAATGAGCAGTACTTC.

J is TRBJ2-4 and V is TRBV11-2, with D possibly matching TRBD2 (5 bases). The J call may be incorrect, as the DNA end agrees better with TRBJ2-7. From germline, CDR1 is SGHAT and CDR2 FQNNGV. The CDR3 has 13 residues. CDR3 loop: CASSRPGTYEQYF. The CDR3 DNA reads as TGTGCCAGCAGCCGACCGGGGACCTACGAGCAGTACTTC.

The CDR3: CAISPDRAEQYF. The CDR3 region has the DNA TGTGCCATCAGTCCGGACAGGGCTGAGCAGTACTTC. The V call is TRBV10-3, the J call TRBJ2-5, with 8 bases aligning to TRBD1. CDR1 ENHRY and CDR2 SYGVKD come from the germline V gene. The CDR3 contains 12 residues. V lost 5 bases, J lost 11 bases, and 7 bases stayed unmatched.

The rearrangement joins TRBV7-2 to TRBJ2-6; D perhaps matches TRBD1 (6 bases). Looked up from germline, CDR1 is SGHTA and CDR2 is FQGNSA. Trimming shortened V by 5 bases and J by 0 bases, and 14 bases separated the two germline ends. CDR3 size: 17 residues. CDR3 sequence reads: CASSPTKQGSGANVLTF. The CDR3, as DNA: TGTGCCAGCAGCCCCACTAAACAGGGCTCTGGGGCCAACGTCCTGACTTTC.

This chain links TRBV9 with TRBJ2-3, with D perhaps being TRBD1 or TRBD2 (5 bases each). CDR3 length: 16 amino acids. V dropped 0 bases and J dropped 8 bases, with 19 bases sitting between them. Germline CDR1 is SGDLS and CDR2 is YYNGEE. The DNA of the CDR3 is TGTGCCAGCAGCGTAGCTAGGGACCGGGTGAGGTCTACGCAGTATTTT. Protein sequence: CASSVARDRVRSTQYF.

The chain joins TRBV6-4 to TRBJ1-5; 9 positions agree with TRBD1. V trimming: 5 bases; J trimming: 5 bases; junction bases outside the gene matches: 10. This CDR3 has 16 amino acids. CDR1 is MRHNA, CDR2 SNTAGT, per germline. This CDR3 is CASSTGTGWGHQPQHF. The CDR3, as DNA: TGTGCCAGCAGTACCGGGACAGGGTGGGGGCATCAGCCCCAGCATTTT.

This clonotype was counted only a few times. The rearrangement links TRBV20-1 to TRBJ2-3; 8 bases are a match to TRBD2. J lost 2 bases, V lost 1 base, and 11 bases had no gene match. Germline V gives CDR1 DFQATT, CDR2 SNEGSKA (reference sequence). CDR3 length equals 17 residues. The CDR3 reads CSARALLSGGNTDTQYF. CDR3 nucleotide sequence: TGCAGTGCTAGAGCCCTCCTTTCGGGAGGGAACACAGATACGCAGTATTTT.

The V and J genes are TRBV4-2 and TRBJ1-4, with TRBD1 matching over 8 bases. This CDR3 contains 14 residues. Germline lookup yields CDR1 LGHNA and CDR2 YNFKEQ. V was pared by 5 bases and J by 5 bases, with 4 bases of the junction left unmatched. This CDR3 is CASSGGQENEKLFF. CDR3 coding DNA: TGTGCCAGCAGCGGGGGACAGGAGAATGAAAAACTGTTTTTT.

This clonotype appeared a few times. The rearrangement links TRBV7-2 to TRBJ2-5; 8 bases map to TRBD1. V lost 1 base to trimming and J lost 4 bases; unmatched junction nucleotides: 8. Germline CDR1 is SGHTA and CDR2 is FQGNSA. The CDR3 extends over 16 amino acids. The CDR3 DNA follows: TGTGCCAGCAGCTTAGGACTCGGAACAGGGGGAGAGACCCAGTACTTC. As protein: CASSLGLGTGGETQYF.

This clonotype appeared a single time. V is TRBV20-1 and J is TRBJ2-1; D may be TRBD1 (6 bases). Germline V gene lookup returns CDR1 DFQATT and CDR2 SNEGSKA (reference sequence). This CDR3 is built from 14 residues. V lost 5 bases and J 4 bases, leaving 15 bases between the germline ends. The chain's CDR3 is CSALDSNFYNEQFF. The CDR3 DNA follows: TGCAGTGCTTTGGACAGCAATTTTTACAATGAGCAGTTCTTC.

DNA for the CDR3: TGTGCCAGCAGCGAAGGGGATGATGGCTACACCTTC. It yields the protein CASSEGDDGYTF. This chain connects TRBV9 to TRBJ1-2, with D perhaps TRBD1 (5 bases). Germline-derived CDR1 and CDR2 are SGDLS and YYNGEE. The CDR3 runs to 12 residues. Trimming pared 3 bases from V and 6 bases from J, leaving 9 bases between. The full variable domain, with the rest looked up from reference TRBV9 and TRBJ1-2, is DSGVTQTPKHLITATGQRVTLRCSPRSGDLSVYWYQQSLDQGLQFLIQYYNGEERAKGNILERFSAQQFPDLHSELNLSSLELGDSALYFCASSEGDDGYTFGSGTRLTVV.

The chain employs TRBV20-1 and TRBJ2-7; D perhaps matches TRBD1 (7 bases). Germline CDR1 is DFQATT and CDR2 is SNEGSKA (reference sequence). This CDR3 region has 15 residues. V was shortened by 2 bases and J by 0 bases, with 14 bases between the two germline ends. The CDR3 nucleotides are TGCAGTGCTAGAAAATCGGGGGACAGCTCCTACGAGCAGTACTTC. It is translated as CSARKSGDSSYEQYF.

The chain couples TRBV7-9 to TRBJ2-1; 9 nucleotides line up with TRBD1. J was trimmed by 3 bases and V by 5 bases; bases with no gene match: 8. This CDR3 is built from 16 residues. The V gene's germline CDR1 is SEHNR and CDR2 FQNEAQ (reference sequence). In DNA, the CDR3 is TGTGCCAGCAGCAGCTGGGACAGGGCCAGCTACAATGAGCAGTTCTTC. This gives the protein CASSSWDRASYNEQFF.

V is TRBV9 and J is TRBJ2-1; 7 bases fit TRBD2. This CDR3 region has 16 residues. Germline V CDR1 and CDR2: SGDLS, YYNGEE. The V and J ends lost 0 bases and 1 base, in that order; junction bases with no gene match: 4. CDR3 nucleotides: TGTGCCAGCAGCGTAGATGAGGGAGGGTCCTACAATGAGCAGTTCTTC. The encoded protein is CASSVDEGGSYNEQFF.

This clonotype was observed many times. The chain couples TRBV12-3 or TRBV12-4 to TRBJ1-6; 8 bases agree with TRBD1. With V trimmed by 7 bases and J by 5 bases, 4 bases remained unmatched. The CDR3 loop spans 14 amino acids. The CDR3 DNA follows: TGTGCCAGCACCCGACAGGGGAATAATTCACCCCTCCACTTT. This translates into CASTRQGNNSPLHF.

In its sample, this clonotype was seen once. The CDR3 loop reads CASSQSNAGTGPPDTQYF. CDR3 DNA: TGTGCCAGCAGCCAAAGTAACGCCGGGACAGGGCCCCCAGATACGCAGTATTTT. The V gene is TRBV7-9, the J gene TRBJ2-3; 9 nucleotides agree with TRBD1. The CDR3 is 18 amino acids. V lost 5 bases and J lost 4; bases outside the gene matches: 16. Germline CDR1 is SEHNR and CDR2 is FQNEAQ (reference sequence).